This TCR beta chain was captured by sequencing in a study of shared T cell receptors in the human thymus. Produced via immunoSEQ multiplex PCR; TCRdb's table is partial and in-frame only. The table has 700,000 or so clones, 75% to 90% seen once. The data also belong to a second study, concerning human thymus T cells. Per that paper: Infants served as donors; they were healthy and Finnish and were having corrective surgery for congenital heart defects. From resections taken during corrective heart surgery, the thymus tissue was obtained. Apparent skewing of V and J gene usage characterized both thymic and blood repertoires. Thymic repertoires from unrelated individuals overlapped highly, related research reported.

The TCR was taken from a girl in the first two years of life with a congenital heart defect. Specimen: thymocytes.

The DNA for the CDR3 is TGTGCCAGCAGCTACCCGAAGGACCGGGGGTGGTACGAGCAGTACTTC. Residues: CASSYPKDRGWYEQYF. The chain links TRBV11-2 to TRBJ2-7; D might be TRBD2 (6 bases). The CDR3 spans 16 residues. Trimming took 4 bases from V and 4 from J, leaving 20 bases between them. The germline CDR1 and CDR2 sequences are SGHAT and FQNNGV.